The T cell receptor beta chain under discussion was sequenced for a study of blood T cell repertoires in COVID-19. Study-level background: The United States, Italy and Spain were the sources of the acute and convalescent COVID-19 samples. Sources were T cells, B-cell-depleted T cells, or PBMCs; the material itself was cDNA or gDNA.

Germline CDR1 reads SQVTM; CDR2 reads ANQGSEA. The CDR3 has 10 residues. Trimming pared 7 bases from V and 8 bases from J, leaving 11 bases between. Patients from Seattle were sampled longitudinally, starting during active infection. Original analysis: Using reference gene primer amplification, nucleated cell counts were estimated. Assay used: immunoSEQ multiplex PCR; TCRdb lists only in-frame clones, some missing. Clone size and V and J calls were adopted from that table, with D and trimming inferred from the DNA. The sample records about 250,000 clones, approximately 88% being singletons. The TCR comes from a woman between 25 and 40 years old with COVID-19, enrolled during active disease. V and J are TRBV29-1 and TRBJ1-1; D possibly corresponds to TRBD1 (6 bases). The sequenced sample was peripheral blood. As DNA, the CDR3 is TGCAGCGCTCCTGACAGGGAAGCTTTCTTT. It yields the protein CSAPDREAFF.